The rows below give T cell receptor beta chains drawn from one sample of a study of pediatric ulcerative colitis. Some clones are missing from TCRdb's copy, which holds only in-frame ones; the method was immunoSEQ multiplex PCR. The data hold 15,000 to 20,000 clones, with roughly four fifths observed a single time. Material for sequencing was gut tissue. These receptors originate from a boy between 5 and 17 years old with moderate ulcerative colitis. Each CDR3 is given with its conserved first and last residue. Each record gives: D gene, V gene, clone size, J gene, CDR3 DNA, CDR3 protein. The D gene is left open where the match is weak. Clone size is given for some rows only: seen once, a few or many times, or a class if the clone is expanded.

TRBD1	TRBV2	NA	TRBJ1-2	TGTGCCAGCACCCGGACAGGGAGAAATGGCTACACCTTC	CASTRTGRNGYTF
NA	TRBV7-2	NA	TRBJ1-1	TGTGCCAGCAGCCTATGGGGGGAGGGTACTGAAGCTTTCTTT	CASSLWGEGTEAFF
TRBD1	TRBV15	NA	TRBJ2-2	TGTGCCACCAGCAACACCGGGACAGGGACACGTCGCACCGGGGAGCTGTTTTTT	CATSNTGTGTRRTGELFF
NA	TRBV2	few	TRBJ1-2	TGTGCCAGCAGCGTCGGACTCCGCGGGGGTGGCTACACCTTC	CASSVGLRGGGYTF
NA	TRBV6-5	few	TRBJ2-1	TGTGCCAGCAGAGGGCTAGGCCTTATAGGGAATGAGCAGTTCTTC	CASRGLGLIGNEQFF
NA	TRBV15	few	TRBJ1-3	TGTGCCACCAGCAGAGGCGACTCTGGAAACACCATATATTTT	CATSRGDSGNTIYF
NA	TRBV4-3	NA	TRBJ2-2	TGCGCCAGCAGCCAAGATCGATGGCGGGGGCGGGCCGGGGAGCTGTTTTTT	CASSQDRWRGRAGELFF
TRBD1	TRBV27	NA	TRBJ1-2	TGTGCCAGCAGGGGACAGCTTTACTACACCTTC	CASRGQLYYTF
NA	TRBV2	NA	TRBJ1-1	TGTGCCAGCAGTGAATGGGGGGGCACTGAAGCTTTCTTT	CASSEWGGTEAFF
TRBD1	TRBV6-1	few	TRBJ2-7	TGTGCCAGCAGTGTTTCGAGGACAGGCGAGCAGTACTTC	CASSVSRTGEQYF
TRBD2	TRBV30	NA	TRBJ2-4	TGTGCCTGGAGTGATAGCGGGAGAGCCAAAAACATTCAGTACTTC	CAWSDSGRAKNIQYF
NA	TRBV5-6	NA	TRBJ1-1	TGTGCCAGCTTCTTAATTTCGGGGACTGAAGCTTTCTTT	CASFLISGTEAFF
NA	TRBV6-1	NA	TRBJ2-3	TGTGCCAGCAGTCCCGGGGAGGTCACAGATACGCAGTATTTT	CASSPGEVTDTQYF
NA	TRBV11-2	NA	TRBJ1-3	TGTGCCAGCAGCTTAAGAGGCCAGAGAATAGTGGGAAACACCATATATTTT	CASSLRGQRIVGNTIYF
NA	TRBV19	NA	TRBJ1-1	TGTGCCAGCGTAACGCCAGGGGTTTGGGGGGCTGAAGCTTTCTTT	CASVTPGVWGAEAFF
TRBD2	TRBV7-9	NA	TRBJ2-7	TGTGCCAGCAGCTTGTCTAGCGGGAGGGCCAGGGAGCAGTACTTC	CASSLSSGRAREQYF
TRBD2	TRBV9	NA	TRBJ2-7	TGTGCCAGCAGCCCTGGTATGACTAGCGGGAATCTCGCCTACGAGCAGTACTTC	CASSPGMTSGNLAYEQYF
TRBD1	TRBV12-5	NA	TRBJ2-7	TGTGCTAGTGGTACAGGACAGGGGGCGGCTTTGGCCGAGCAGTACTTC	CASGTGQGAALAEQYF
TRBD2	TRBV4-1	NA	TRBJ2-7	TGCGCCAGCAGCCAACATAGCGGGAGAAGGTCCTACGAGCAGTACTTC	CASSQHSGRRSYEQYF
NA	TRBV6-6	NA	TRBJ2-3	TGTGCCAGCAGTTACTCGAAAGATACGCAGTATTTT	CASSYSKDTQYF
TRBD2	TRBV27	NA	TRBJ2-3	TGTGCCAGCAGTTATTTTTTTTGGGGCTCGGGGAGGGGTGCAGATACGCAGTATTTT	CASSYFFWGSGRGADTQYF
NA	TRBV30	NA	TRBJ1-3	TGTGCCGCGTACAGGACCTCTGGAAACACCATATATTTT	CAAYRTSGNTIYF
NA	TRBV25-1	NA	TRBJ2-3	TGTGCCAGCACCACCCAGCTCACAGATACGCAGTATTTT	CASTTQLTDTQYF
TRBD2	TRBV4-3	NA	TRBJ2-3	TGCGCCAGCAGCCAAAGGACTAGCGGGTTTGTCACAGATACGCAGTATTTT	CASSQRTSGFVTDTQYF
TRBD1	TRBV30	NA	TRBJ1-4	TGTGCCTGGAGAGTAGGGGCAGGGGGGAATGAAAAACTGTTTTTT	CAWRVGAGGNEKLFF
TRBD2	TRBV13	NA	TRBJ2-4	TGTGCCAGCAGCGGACTACAGCGGGAGGGCCAAAACATTCAGTACTTC	CASSGLQREGQNIQYF
NA	TRBV7-2	NA	TRBJ1-1	TGTGCCAGCAGCTTAGTTGTTCGGAACACTGAAGCTTTCTTT	CASSLVVRNTEAFF
NA	TRBV13	NA	TRBJ2-5	TGTGCCAGCAGCTCCTTGGGTGAGCAAGAGACCCAGTACTTC	CASSSLGEQETQYF
NA	TRBV2	few	TRBJ1-3	TGTGCCAGCATTCAAAGATCGGGAAACACCATATATTTT	CASIQRSGNTIYF
NA	TRBV7-6	NA	TRBJ1-2	TGTGCCAGCAGCGCAGGATTTTATGGCTACACCTTC	CASSAGFYGYTF
NA	TRBV7-9	NA	TRBJ1-5	TGTGCCAGCAGCCCCGATAATCAGCCCCAGCATTTT	CASSPDNQPQHF
NA	TRBV4-2	NA	TRBJ2-3	TGTGCCAGCGGTTTCTTGACAGATACGCAGTATTTT	CASGFLTDTQYF
NA	TRBV27	NA	TRBJ1-1	TGTGCCAGCAGTATGGGACAAACTTACACTGAAGCTTTCTTT	CASSMGQTYTEAFF
NA	TRBV7-2	NA	TRBJ1-5	TGTGCCAGCAGCCCTACTGCTCAGCCGAATCAGCCCCAGCATTTT	CASSPTAQPNQPQHF
NA	TRBV7-9	NA	TRBJ2-5	TGTGCCGGTGAAGGGGGACCGGGCGAGACCCAGTACTTC	CAGEGGPGETQYF
NA	TRBV27	NA	TRBJ2-4	TGTGCCAGCAGTTTTTTATCCGGGTTTCCCATTCAGTACTTC	CASSFLSGFPIQYF
NA	TRBV30	NA	TRBJ2-7	TGTGCCTGGAGTGTAACAGACCGGGGCGAGCAGTACTTC	CAWSVTDRGEQYF
TRBD1	TRBV6-6	NA	TRBJ1-3	TGTGCCAGCAGTTTCACAGGGGAAGGAAACACCATATATTTT	CASSFTGEGNTIYF
TRBD1	TRBV5-4	few	TRBJ2-5	TGTGCCAGCAGCTTGCAGGGGGCCAGGCAAGAGACCCAGTACTTC	CASSLQGARQETQYF
NA	TRBV11-3	few	TRBJ2-1	TGTGCCAGCAGCTTAGTCTTGGGGGGTGAGCAGTTCTTC	CASSLVLGGEQFF
NA	TRBV5-1	few	TRBJ2-1	TGCGCCAGCAGCTTGGCCAACGGGGCTACCTTGTACTACAATGAGCAGTTCTTC	CASSLANGATLYYNEQFF
TRBD2	TRBV2	NA	TRBJ2-1	TGTGCCAGCATCGCGGGGGGCTCCTACAATGAGCAGTTCTTC	CASIAGGSYNEQFF
NA	TRBV5-6	NA	TRBJ1-5	TGTGCCAGCCACGAGGGGGGAAGGGATCAGCCCCAGCATTTT	CASHEGGRDQPQHF
NA	TRBV5-1	NA	TRBJ2-1	TGCGCCAGCAGCTTGGGACTAGTTGAACAGTTCTTC	CASSLGLVEQFF
NA	TRBV5-1	NA	TRBJ1-1	TGCGCCAGCAGCGGGGTAACATTGAACACTGAAGCTTTCTTT	CASSGVTLNTEAFF